This T cell receptor (beta chain) was captured in a study of response to subunit inactivated influenza vaccine (dated by TCRdb to between 2017 and 2018). As for the study more broadly: The study used deep quantitative T cell receptor repertoire profiling to track responses to a trivalent subunit inactivated influenza vaccine. What the study reported, not specific to this receptor: The authors proposed that each seasonal influenza vaccination may bring in only a limited number of new T cells.

From a lookup of the germline V gene (reference sequence), CDR1 and CDR2 are MNHNY and SVGAGI. V and J lose 4 bases and 3 bases, and a span of 6 bases separates them. CDR3 length: 12 amino acids, cysteine to phenylalanine. Of all the DNA, just the CDR3 is kept, 36 bases in frame from base 1. This clonotype was counted a few times. Its antigen remains undetermined. The input lacks base qualities; no much larger clone sits a single base away. Library creation used RT-PCR. Sequencing was carried out with an Illumina HiSeq 2500. In TCRdb, the public reads were trimmed at Q25 with fastp and aligned with MiXCR, with productive beta chains retained. Rows matching on CDR3 protein sequence are summarized as one entry with the most common DNA and genes. The sample has about 780,000 distinct CDR3 sequences on record, approximately 17% of them singletons. The top ten constitute about 11% of the sample.

The sequenced sample was PBMCs from blood, obtained 5 days after vaccination. The source is a man aged 50 to 59 who received an inactivated influenza vaccine. Donor details come from another sample of the same person, matched by shared clones. The chain is made from TRBV6-6 and TRBJ2-5; the D gene is unclear. In nucleotides, the sequence is TGTGCCAGCAGTTGGGCGGAAGAGACCCAGTACTTC. Its protein is CASSWAEETQYF.